A selection of T cell receptor beta chains follows, all from one sample in a study of T cells after yellow fever vaccination. TCRdb processed the 5' RACE reads anew with MiXCR; each CDR3 protein has one entry. Among hundreds of thousands of distinct CDR3 sequences, 9% to 15% were seen once, and the ten largest hold about 15%. The sequenced sample was PBMCs, obtained on the day of the yellow fever booster vaccination. The receptor set was obtained from a man aged 25 to 45 who received the YFV17D yellow fever vaccine. Each CDR3 is given with its conserved first and last residue. A D gene is named only where the DNA matches it firmly. The size entry is marked missing in some rows and otherwise reads once, few, many or a size class.

>TRBV20-1|.|TRBJ1-1|14|.
TGCAGTGCTAGAATTCAGACTCACGGCACTGAAGCTTTCTTT
CSARIQTHGTEAFF
>TRBV27|TRBD2|TRBJ2-7|14|few
TGTGCCAGCGCCAGGGAGGGAGGAGTCCACGAGCAGTACTTC
CASAREGGVHEQYF
>TRBV14|TRBD2|TRBJ2-4|17|few
TGTGCCAGCAGCCAAGATTCAGCGGGAGTGACCAAAAACATTCAGTACTTC
CASSQDSAGVTKNIQYF
>TRBV6-2/TRBV6-3|TRBD1|TRBJ2-1|15|.
TGTGCCAGCAGTTACAAAGGGACAGGCCTCAATGAGCAGTTCTTC
CASSYKGTGLNEQFF
>TRBV5-1|TRBD2|TRBJ2-5|16|.
TGCGCCAGCAGCTTGGGAGTAGCGGGAGAACAAGAGACCCAGTACTTC
CASSLGVAGEQETQYF
>TRBV20-1|.|TRBJ1-2|12|few
TGCAGTGCTAGAGACCAGGGTAGCGGCTACACCTTC
CSARDQGSGYTF
>TRBV5-1|.|TRBJ2-7|14|few
TGCGCCAGCAGTTCGGAGGCGATCTCCTACGAGCAGTACTTC
CASSSEAISYEQYF
>TRBV20-1|.|TRBJ2-3|17|.
TGCAGTCCTAGAGATCCGGGACGGAAATCGTTCACAGATACGCAGTATTTT
CSPRDPGRKSFTDTQYF
>TRBV15|.|TRBJ2-7|15|.
TGTGCCACCAGCAGAGAAACTCACGGACCCTACGAGCAGTACTTC
CATSRETHGPYEQYF
>TRBV4-2|.|TRBJ2-7|14|few
TGTGCCAGCAGCCAAGAAGAACAGATCTACGAGCAGTACTTC
CASSQEEQIYEQYF
>TRBV7-3|.|TRBJ2-3|14|many
TGTGCCAGCAGCAAGGGCCCTAACAGAGATACGCAGTATTTT
CASSKGPNRDTQYF
>TRBV5-1|TRBD2|TRBJ2-3|16|few
TGCGCCAGCAGCTTGCCGACTAGCGGGGCTACAGATACGCAGTATTTT
CASSLPTSGATDTQYF
>TRBV4-3|TRBD1|TRBJ1-1|16|.
TGCGCCAGCAGCCGAGCTTCACAGGGGGCGCAAACTGAAGCTTTCTTT
CASSRASQGAQTEAFF
>TRBV7-8|TRBD2|TRBJ2-1|18|.
TGTGCCAGCAGCCCTCGAGGACTAGCGGGAGTCACCTACAATGAGCAGTTCTTC
CASSPRGLAGVTYNEQFF
>TRBV27|TRBD1|TRBJ1-6|17|.
TGTGCCAGCAGCGCCACCGGGACAGGGAAGTATAATTCACCCCTCCACTTT
CASSATGTGKYNSPLHF
>TRBV6-2/TRBV6-3|.|TRBJ2-4|12|few
TGTCCACCCGCACTAGCCAAAAACATTCAGTACTTC
CPPALAKNIQYF
>TRBV7-2|.|TRBJ1-6|14|.
TGTGCCAGCAGCTTAGCTGGGCCAAATTCACCCCTCCACTTT
CASSLAGPNSPLHF
>TRBV15|TRBD1|TRBJ1-2|11|few
TGTGCCACCAGCACCGAGGGGGCCTACACCTTC
CATSTEGAYTF
>TRBV12-3/TRBV12-4|TRBD2|TRBJ2-7|13|many
TGTGCCAGCAGTTTGTCTAGCGGGAGCCACGGATACTTC
CASSLSSGSHGYF
>TRBV27|.|TRBJ2-1|12|.
TGTGCCAGCAGGAAAACGCAACAGGAGCAGTTCTTC
CASRKTQQEQFF
>TRBV6-1|.|TRBJ2-2|17|.
TGTGCCAGCAGTCCCCCTAGCGCCAGTACGAACACCGGGGAGCTGTTTTTT
CASSPPSASTNTGELFF
>TRBV18|TRBD1|TRBJ2-1|14|.
TGTGCCAGCACGGACAGGGAATCGTACAATGAGCAGTTCTTC
CASTDRESYNEQFF
>TRBV20-1|TRBD2|TRBJ2-7|16|.
TGCAGTGCCAGGGGGCTAGCGGGAGTTCGCGCCTACGAGCAGTACTTC
CSARGLAGVRAYEQYF
>TRBV12-3/TRBV12-4|.|TRBJ2-7|15|.
TGTGCCAGCTGTGTTGACATGGTGTCGTCCTACGAGCAGTACTTC
CASCVDMVSSYEQYF
>TRBV7-2|.|TRBJ2-7|15|few
TGTGCCAGCAGCTTAGAGGGCGGATTTACCTACGAGCAGTACTTC
CASSLEGGFTYEQYF
>TRBV11-3|TRBD1|TRBJ2-1|15|.
TGTGCCAGCAGCGCGGAACAACAGGGGGTGCATGAGCAGTTCTTC
CASSAEQQGVHEQFF
>TRBV6-1|.|TRBJ2-1|13|.
TGTGCCAGCAGTCAGCGGGTAGGTGGGGAGCAGTTCTTC
CASSQRVGGEQFF
>TRBV30|.|TRBJ1-3|13|.
TGTGCCTGGAGTGTACAGGGCGGAAACACCATATATTTT
CAWSVQGGNTIYF
>TRBV6-2/TRBV6-3|TRBD1|TRBJ2-5|14|.
TGTGCCAGCAGATGGACAGGGGGAGAAGAGACCCAGTACTTC
CASRWTGGEETQYF
>TRBV20-1|TRBD2|TRBJ2-2|13|few
TGCAGTGTAGGACTAGCGGTAACCGGGGAGCTGTTTTTT
CSVGLAVTGELFF
>TRBV4-3|TRBD2|TRBJ2-3|17|.
TGCGCCAGCAGCCAAGACCTAGCGGGATGGAGCACAGATACGCAGTATTTT
CASSQDLAGWSTDTQYF
>TRBV7-3|.|TRBJ1-2|11|.
TGTGCCAGCAGCTCAGGTCGGGGCTACACCTTC
CASSSGRGYTF
>TRBV28|TRBD1|TRBJ2-1|15|many
TGTGCCAGCAGTTTATGGGGGACAGGGAAGAATGAGCAGTTCTTC
CASSLWGTGKNEQFF
>TRBV4-2|.|TRBJ2-3|12|.
TGTGCCAGCAGCCAAGAGGAAGATACGCAGTATTTT
CASSQEEDTQYF